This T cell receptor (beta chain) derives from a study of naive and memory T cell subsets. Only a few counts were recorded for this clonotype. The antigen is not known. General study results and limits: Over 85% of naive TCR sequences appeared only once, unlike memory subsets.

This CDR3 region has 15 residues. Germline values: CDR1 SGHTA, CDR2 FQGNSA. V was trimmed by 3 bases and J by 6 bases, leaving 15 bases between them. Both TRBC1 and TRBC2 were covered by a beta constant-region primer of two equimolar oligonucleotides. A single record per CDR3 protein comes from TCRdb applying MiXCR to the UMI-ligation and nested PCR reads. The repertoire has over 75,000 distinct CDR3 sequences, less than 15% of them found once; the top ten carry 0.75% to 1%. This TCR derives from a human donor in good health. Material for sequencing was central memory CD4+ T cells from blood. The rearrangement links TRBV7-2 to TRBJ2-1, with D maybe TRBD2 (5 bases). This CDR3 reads CASSFGLVGGNEQFF. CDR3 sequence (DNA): TGTGCCAGCAGCTTCGGACTGGTTGGCGGCAATGAGCAGTTCTTC.